This T cell receptor (beta chain) was found in a study of metastatic and nonmetastatic thyroid tumors. This clone occurred many times. TCRdb re-called the PCR reads through MiXCR. The sample yields about 40,000 clones, around 10% seen once. Germline trimming cut 4 bases from V and 4 bases from J; bases unmatched to any gene: 7. The CDR3 has 15 amino acids. From germline, CDR1 is SNHLY and CDR2 FYNNEI. All patients were untreated before thyroid surgery. Material for sequencing was blood. This rearrangement joins TRBV2 to TRBJ1-3, with 7 bases matching TRBD1. This receptor was identified in a female donor with papillary thyroid cancer or a benign thyroid nodule (not recorded which). Some clones in this sample may be carry-over from other donors' samples. The CDR3 DNA sequence: TGTGCCAGCAGTGCCCCTACAGGGGAAGGAAACACCATATATTTT. Translating gives CASSAPTGEGNTIYF.